The 26 T cell receptor beta chains below were found in one sample sequenced in a study of blood T cell repertoires in COVID-19. Assay used: immunoSEQ multiplex PCR; TCRdb lists only in-frame clones, some missing. The table has 65,000 to 70,000 clones, 75% to 80% seen once. The sample comprised peripheral blood. These receptors originate from a woman between 55 and 75 years old with acute or convalescent COVID-19.

The rearrangement joins TRBV15 to TRBJ2-3; tentative D call: TRBD2 (5 bases). V lost 0 bases and J 1 base, leaving 11 bases between the germline ends. Germline CDR1 LNHNV, CDR2 YYDKDF (reference sequence). The CDR3 is 16 residues long. The CDR3 region has the DNA TGTGCCACCAGCAGAGATGACAACGGGGGCACAGATACGCAGTATTTT. Translation: CATSRDDNGGTDTQYF.

This chain uses TRBV6-1 with TRBJ1-2, with D maybe TRBD1 (5 bases). V lost 2 bases and J lost 8, with 9 bases in between. CDR1 is MNHNS, CDR2 SASEGT, per germline. The CDR3 spans 12 residues. CDR3 amino acids: CASSEWGGGYTF. The CDR3 bases are TGTGCCAGCAGTGAATGGGGGGGAGGCTACACCTTC.

This chain uses TRBV29-1 with TRBJ1-3, with D unclear. Trimming took 8 bases from V and 4 from J, leaving 21 bases between them. CDR1 and CDR2 from the germline V gene are SQVTM and ANQGSEA. The CDR3 length is 15 residues. CDR3 loop: CSPQAAGLIGNTIYF. The DNA of the CDR3 is TGCAGCCCCCAGGCGGCGGGGTTAATCGGAAACACCATATATTTT.

This clone showed up just a few times. V is TRBV19 and J is TRBJ2-3; 9 bases are shared with TRBD1. CDR1 LNHDA and CDR2 SQIVND come from the germline V gene (reference sequence). The CDR3 is 17 residues long. J lost 6 bases, V lost 2 bases, and 12 bases had no gene match. The CDR3 here is CASSIPNGDRAKDTQYF. The CDR3 nucleotides read TGTGCCAGTAGTATACCAAATGGGGACAGGGCAAAGGATACGCAGTATTTT.

This chain uses TRBV5-1 with TRBJ2-7; 7 bases map to TRBD1. The V and J ends lost 3 bases and 1 base, in that order; junction bases with no gene match: 10. Germline V gives CDR1 SGHRS, CDR2 YFSETQ. The CDR3 is 16 amino acids. The CDR3 coding sequence is TGCGCCAGCAGCTACACGTCGGGACAGCGATCCTACGAGCAGTACTTC. This translates into CASSYTSGQRSYEQYF. The variable domain in full, with the rest retrieved from reference TRBV5-1 and TRBJ2-7, is KAGVTQTPRYLIKTRGQQVTLSCSPISGHRSVSWYQQTPGQGLQFLFEYFSETQRNKGNFPGRFSGRQFSNSRSEMNVSTLELGDSALYLCASSYTSGQRSYEQYFGPGTRLTVT.

The chain joins TRBV6-4 to TRBJ2-1; 9 bases fit TRBD1. Germline CDR1 is MRHNA and CDR2 is SNTAGT. There are 15 residues in the CDR3. V shed 4 bases, J shed 6 bases, and the junction held 7 bases outside the gene matches. The CDR3: CASSAPGQGINEQFF. The CDR3 coding sequence is TGTGCCAGCAGTGCCCCGGGACAGGGAATCAATGAGCAGTTCTTC.

This clone has more than one count but fewer than ten. The rearrangement uses TRBV6-2 or TRBV6-3 and TRBJ2-7; maybe TRBD1 (5 bases). Per germline, CDR1 MNHEY and CDR2 SVGEGT. CDR3 length: 11 residues. The V end lost 5 bases, the J end lost 6 bases, and 8 bases lay between the germline ends. The CDR3 here is CASSPGFEQYF. In DNA, the CDR3 is TGTGCCAGCAGTCCAGGGTTCGAGCAGTACTTC.

The V and J genes are TRBV3-1 (or the pseudogene TRBV3-2) and TRBJ1-2; 7 bases agree with TRBD1. Looked up from germline, CDR1 is LGHDT and CDR2 is YNNKEL (reference sequence). The CDR3 runs to 14 residues. V gave up 4 bases and J gave up 2 bases; unmatched junction bases: 4. The CDR3, as DNA: TGTGCCAGCAGCCCTCGACAGGGAAACTATGGCTACACCTTC. It encodes CASSPRQGNYGYTF.

The chain has TRBV9 and TRBJ2-7; TRBD1 is a possible D gene (5 bases). The germline gives CDR1 SGDLS, CDR2 YYNGEE. CDR3 length equals 13 residues. V was clipped by 4 bases and J by 2 bases, with 10 bases between them. The CDR3 loop reads CASSSTGTYEQYF. CDR3 nucleotides: TGTGCCAGCAGCTCAACAGGTACCTACGAGCAGTACTTC.

For this clone: Other DNA sequences within the sample encode an identical CDR3. The chain employs TRBV2 and TRBJ2-5; no clear D gene. The CDR3 is 11 residues long. Germline CDR1 SNHLY, CDR2 FYNNEI. Trimming left V 5 bases short and J 5 bases short, with 6 bases between. The CDR3 protein is CASSPQETQYF. The CDR3 DNA reads TGTGCCAGCAGTCCCCAGGAGACCCAGTACTTC.

This clone was counted many times. The rearrangement uses TRBV21-1 and TRBJ2-5; the table's D call of TRBD2 was not tested on the DNA. TRBV21-1 is marked as a pseudogene. The length of the CDR3 is 13 residues. CDR3 nucleotides: TGTGCCAGCAGCGGACTGTACCAAGAGACCCAGTACTTC. Translation: CASSGLYQETQYF.

The J gene is TRBJ2-3, the V gene TRBV4-2, with D perhaps TRBD1 (6 bases). CDR1 is LGHNA and CDR2 is YNFKEQ in the germline V gene. Trimming cost V 4 bases and J 2 bases, with 13 bases left between them. This CDR3 has 15 residues. The CDR3 spells CASSPLQGNTDTQYF. CDR3 nucleotides: TGTGCCAGCAGCCCCCTACAGGGCAACACAGATACGCAGTATTTT.

This chain uses TRBV27 with TRBJ2-7, with 7 nucleotides matching TRBD1. The germline V gene encodes CDR1 MNHEY and CDR2 SMNVEV (reference sequence). This CDR3 has 15 residues. V lost 0 bases, J lost 0 bases, and 2 bases stayed unmatched. CDR3 in amino acids: CASSLSGQSSYEQYF. The DNA for the CDR3 is TGTGCCAGCAGTTTATCGGGACAGAGCTCCTACGAGCAGTACTTC.

The chain is built from TRBV6-2 or TRBV6-3 and TRBJ1-1; D possibly corresponds to TRBD1 (5 bases). With 6 bases removed from V and 0 bases from J, the gap between germline ends came to 14 bases. The CDR3 spans 15 residues. Germline V gene lookup returns CDR1 MNHEY and CDR2 SVGEGT. CDR3 sequence reads: CASSHWGVMNTEAFF. Written as DNA, the CDR3 is TGTGCCAGCAGCCACTGGGGGGTCATGAACACTGAAGCTTTCTTT.

This clone showed up just once. This rearrangement joins TRBV11-2 to TRBJ1-2; 7 nucleotides align to TRBD1. CDR1 is SGHAT, CDR2 FQNNGV, per germline. This CDR3 is 15 amino acids long. V was pared by 0 bases and J by 6 bases, with 7 bases of the junction left unmatched. CDR3 sequence: CASSLDPTGSDGYTF. The CDR3 coding sequence is TGTGCCAGCAGCTTAGATCCGACAGGGTCTGATGGCTACACCTTC.

This clone was detected only a few times. The chain combines TRBV4-1 with TRBJ1-5; D is perhaps TRBD1 (6 bases). Germline V CDR1 and CDR2: MGHRA, YSYEKL. This CDR3 has 15 amino acids. V lost 0 bases, J lost 7 bases, and 13 bases lay in between. CDR3 sequence: CASSQDAGEGQPQHF. For the CDR3, the DNA is TGCGCCAGCAGCCAAGATGCAGGGGAGGGACAGCCCCAGCATTTT.

The chain employs TRBV10-3 and TRBJ2-1; TRBD1 might be the D (5 bases). V was shortened by 3 bases and J by 8 bases, with 8 bases between the two germline ends. The CDR3 has 12 amino acids. The germline V gene encodes CDR1 ENHRY and CDR2 SYGVKD. The CDR3 DNA sequence: TGTGCCATCAGTGATTCGACAGATGAGCAGTTCTTC. Protein product: CAISDSTDEQFF.

The chain couples TRBV12-3 or TRBV12-4 to TRBJ2-7; D uncertain. V was pared by 3 bases and J by 6 bases, with 12 bases between. The CDR3 length is 13 residues. The CDR3, as DNA: TGTGCCAGCAGTTTGAAACAGTCTCTCGAGCAGTACTTC. It yields the protein CASSLKQSLEQYF.

The rearrangement uses TRBV3-1 (or the pseudogene TRBV3-2) and TRBJ1-5, with 7 bases identical to TRBD1. The junction had 6 bases not matched to a gene; V was cut back by 3 bases and J by 1 base. Germline loops: CDR1 LGHDT, CDR2 YNNKEL (reference sequence). The CDR3 sequence is 16 residues long. Here the CDR3 reads CASSHSTGVSNQPQHF. The CDR3 DNA follows: TGTGCCAGCAGCCATTCCACAGGGGTGAGCAATCAGCCCCAGCATTTT.

The chain employs TRBV11-2 and TRBJ2-3; unclear D gene. Trimming shortened V by 2 bases and J by 2 bases, and 8 bases separated the two germline ends. Germline lookup yields CDR1 SGHAT and CDR2 FQNNGV. The CDR3 sequence is 14 residues long. The CDR3 DNA sequence: TGTGCCAGCAGCTTACCTCACACCACAGATACGCAGTATTTT. Translation: CASSLPHTTDTQYF.

This clone turned up a few times. The CDR3 sequence: CASSDGAGGTTDTQYF. Here the CDR3 DNA reads TGTGCCAGCAGTGATGGAGCGGGGGGGACCACAGATACGCAGTATTTT. The chain recombines TRBV2 with TRBJ2-3, with 10 bases that match TRBD2. Germline values: CDR1 SNHLY, CDR2 FYNNEI. The CDR3 totals 16 residues. The V and J ends lost 3 bases and 2 bases, in that order; junction bases with no gene match: 5.

This clone appeared once. The chain carries TRBV7-9 and TRBJ1-5; 8 nucleotides align to TRBD1. This CDR3 has 15 amino acids. Germline loops: CDR1 SEHNR, CDR2 FQNEAQ (reference sequence). V gave up 6 bases and J gave up 2 bases; unmatched junction bases: 6. CDR3 sequence reads: CASSSDRGGNQPQHF. CDR3 sequence (DNA): TGTGCCAGCAGTTCCGACAGGGGAGGCAATCAGCCCCAGCATTTT.

The chain uses TRBV24-1 and TRBJ2-3, with D possibly being TRBD1 (6 bases). Between the trimmed V and J ends, which lost 3 bases and 4 bases, there was a span of 16 bases. Germline V gene data show CDR1 as KGHDR and CDR2 as SFDVKD. CDR3 length: 16 residues. CDR3 DNA sequence: TGTGCCACCAGTGATCCTCACAGGGATGGCGCAGATACGCAGTATTTT. It encodes CATSDPHRDGADTQYF.

The CDR3 protein is CASSPAGVATGELFF. The CDR3 nucleotides are TGTGCCAGCAGCCCCGCCGGGGTGGCCACCGGGGAGCTGTTTTTT. The chain is built from TRBV7-3 and TRBJ2-2, with D possibly matching TRBD2 (5 bases). In germline, CDR1 is SGHTA, CDR2 FQGTGA. The CDR3 runs 15 residues. Trimming left V 5 bases short and J 4 bases short, with 14 bases between.

The V gene is TRBV5-8, the J gene TRBJ2-5, with 8 bases aligning to TRBD1. The J segment lost 4 bases and the V segment lost 0 bases, leaving 5 bases of the junction unmatched. Germline assignment: CDR1 SGHTS and CDR2 YDEGEE. The CDR3 consists of 15 residues. CDR3 sequence (DNA): TGTGCCAGCAGCTTGGGACAGGGGTTAAGAGAGACCCAGTACTTC. Translation gives CASSLGQGLRETQYF.

The CDR3 region is CASSPGGGHYGYTF. CDR3 nucleotides: TGTGCCAGCAGCCCCGGCGGGGGGCACTATGGCTACACCTTC. V usage is TRBV6-5 and J usage is TRBJ1-2; D might be TRBD1 (6 bases). V was trimmed by 6 bases and J by 3 bases, leaving 14 bases between them. CDR1 is MNHEY and CDR2 is SVGAGI in the germline V gene. The CDR3 runs 14 residues.